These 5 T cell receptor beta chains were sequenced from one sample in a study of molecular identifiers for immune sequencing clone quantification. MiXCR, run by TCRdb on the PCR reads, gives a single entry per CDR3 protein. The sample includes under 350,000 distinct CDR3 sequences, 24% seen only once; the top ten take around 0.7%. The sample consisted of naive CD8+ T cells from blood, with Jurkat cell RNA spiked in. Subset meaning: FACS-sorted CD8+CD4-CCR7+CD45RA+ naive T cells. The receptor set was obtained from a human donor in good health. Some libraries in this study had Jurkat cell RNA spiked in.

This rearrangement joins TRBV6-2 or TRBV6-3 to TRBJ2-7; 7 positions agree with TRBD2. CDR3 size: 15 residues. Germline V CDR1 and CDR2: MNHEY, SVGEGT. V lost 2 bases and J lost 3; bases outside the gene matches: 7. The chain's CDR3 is CASSYTSSGIYEQYF. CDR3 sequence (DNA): TGTGCCAGCAGTTACACCTCTAGCGGAATCTACGAGCAGTACTTC.

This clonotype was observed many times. CDR3 sequence: CASSRTGTDTQYF. In nucleotides, the CDR3 is TGTGCCAGCAGCCGGACAGGCACAGATACGCAGTATTTT. V gene TRBV9 combines with J gene TRBJ2-3, with a possible D match to TRBD1 (6 bases). Germline loops: CDR1 SGDLS, CDR2 YYNGEE. CDR3 length equals 13 residues. Trimming left V 4 bases short and J 1 base short, with 7 bases between. Variable domain in full (rest from reference TRBV9 and TRBJ2-3): DSGVTQTPKHLITATGQRVTLRCSPRSGDLSVYWYQQSLDQGLQFLIQYYNGEERAKGNILERFSAQQFPDLHSELNLSSLELGDSALYFCASSRTGTDTQYFGPGTRLTVL.

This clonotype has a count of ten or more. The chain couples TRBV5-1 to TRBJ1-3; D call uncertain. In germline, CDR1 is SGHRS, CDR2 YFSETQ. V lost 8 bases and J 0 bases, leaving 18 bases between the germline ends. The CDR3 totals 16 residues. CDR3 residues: CARSRSRPSSGNTIYF. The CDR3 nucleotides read TGCGCCAGGTCTCGCAGCAGACCGAGCTCTGGAAACACCATATATTTT.

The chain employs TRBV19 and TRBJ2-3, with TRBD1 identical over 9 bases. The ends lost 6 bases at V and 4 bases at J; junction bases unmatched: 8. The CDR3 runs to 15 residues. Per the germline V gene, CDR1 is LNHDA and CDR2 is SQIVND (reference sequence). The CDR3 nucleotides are TGTGCCAGTAGGGGGACAGGGAGGTGGCCAGATACGCAGTATTTT. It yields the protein CASRGTGRWPDTQYF.

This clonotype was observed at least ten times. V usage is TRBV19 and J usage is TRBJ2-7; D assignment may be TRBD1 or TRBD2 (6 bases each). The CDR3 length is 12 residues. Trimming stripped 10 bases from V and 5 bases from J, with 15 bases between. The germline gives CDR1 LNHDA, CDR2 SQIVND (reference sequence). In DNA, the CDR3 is TGTGCCACCTCCTTGGGGGGCCACGAGCAGTACTTC. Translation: CATSLGGHEQYF.